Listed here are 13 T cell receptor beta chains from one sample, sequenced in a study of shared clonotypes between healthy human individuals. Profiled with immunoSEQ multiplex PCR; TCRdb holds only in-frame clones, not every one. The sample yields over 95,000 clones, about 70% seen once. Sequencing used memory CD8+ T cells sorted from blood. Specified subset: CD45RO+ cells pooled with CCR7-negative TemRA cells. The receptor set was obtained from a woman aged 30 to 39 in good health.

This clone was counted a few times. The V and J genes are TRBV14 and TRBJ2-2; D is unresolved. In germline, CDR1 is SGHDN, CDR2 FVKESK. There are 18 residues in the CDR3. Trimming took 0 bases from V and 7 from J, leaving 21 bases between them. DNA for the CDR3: TGTGCCAGCAGCCAAGAACACCCTAGATCCGGTGTAGGCGGGGAGCTGTTTTTT. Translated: CASSQEHPRSGVGGELFF.

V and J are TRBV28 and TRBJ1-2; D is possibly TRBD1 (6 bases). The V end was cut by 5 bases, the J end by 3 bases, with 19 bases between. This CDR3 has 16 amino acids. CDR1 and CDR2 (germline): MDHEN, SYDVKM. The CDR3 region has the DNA TGTGCCAGCAGTCCCACTATGGACAGCCTATACTATGGCTACACCTTC. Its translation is CASSPTMDSLYYGYTF.

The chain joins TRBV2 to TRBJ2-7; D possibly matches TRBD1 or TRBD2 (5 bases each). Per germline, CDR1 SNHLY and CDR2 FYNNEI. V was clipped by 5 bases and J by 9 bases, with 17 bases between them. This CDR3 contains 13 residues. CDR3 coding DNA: TGTGCCAGCAGTTTAGGCAGGGAGATAATGCAGTACTTC. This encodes CASSLGREIMQYF.

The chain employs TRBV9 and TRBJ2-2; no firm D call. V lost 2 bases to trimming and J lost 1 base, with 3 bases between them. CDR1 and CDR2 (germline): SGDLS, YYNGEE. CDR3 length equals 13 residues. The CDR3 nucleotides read TGTGCCAGCAGCGTGAGGAACACCGGGGAGCTGTTTTTT. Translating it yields CASSVRNTGELFF. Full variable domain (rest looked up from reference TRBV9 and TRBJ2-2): DSGVTQTPKHLITATGQRVTLRCSPRSGDLSVYWYQQSLDQGLQFLIQYYNGEERAKGNILERFSAQQFPDLHSELNLSSLELGDSALYFCASSVRNTGELFFGEGSRLTVL.

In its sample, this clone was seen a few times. This chain's CDR3 is CASSVQDLQGTEAFF. The CDR3 DNA sequence: TGTGCCAGCAGCGTCCAGGACCTCCAGGGTACTGAAGCTTTCTTT. V gene TRBV2 combines with J gene TRBJ1-1, with D perhaps matching TRBD1 (5 bases). CDR3 size: 15 residues. Germline V gives CDR1 SNHLY, CDR2 FYNNEI. V lost 6 bases to trimming and J lost 5 bases, with 19 bases between them. The entire variable domain, with the rest obtained from reference TRBV2 and TRBJ1-1, is as follows: EPEVTQTPSHQVTQMGQEVILRCVPISNHLYFYWYRQILGQKVEFLVSFYNNEISEKSEIFDDQFSVERPDGSNFTLKIRSTKLEDSAMYFCASSVQDLQGTEAFFGQGTRLTVV.

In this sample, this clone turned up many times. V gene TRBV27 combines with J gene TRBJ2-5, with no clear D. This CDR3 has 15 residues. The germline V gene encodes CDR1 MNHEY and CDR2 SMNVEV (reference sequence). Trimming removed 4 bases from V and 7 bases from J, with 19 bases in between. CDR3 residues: CASSSQTGYSGTQYF. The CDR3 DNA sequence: TGTGCCAGCAGTTCTCAAACCGGATATTCGGGGACCCAGTACTTC.

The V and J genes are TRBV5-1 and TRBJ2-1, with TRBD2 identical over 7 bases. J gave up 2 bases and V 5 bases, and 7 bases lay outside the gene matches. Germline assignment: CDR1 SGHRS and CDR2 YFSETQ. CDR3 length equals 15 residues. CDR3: CASSNQRGPYNEQFF. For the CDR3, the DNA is TGCGCCAGCAGTAATCAGCGGGGACCCTACAATGAGCAGTTCTTC.

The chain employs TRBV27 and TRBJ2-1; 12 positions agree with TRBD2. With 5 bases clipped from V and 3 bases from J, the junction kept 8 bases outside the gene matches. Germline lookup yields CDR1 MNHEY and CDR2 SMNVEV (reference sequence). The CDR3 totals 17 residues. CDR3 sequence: CASSPLGLAGNYNEQFF. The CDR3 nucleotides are TGTGCCAGCAGTCCTCTCGGACTAGCGGGGAACTACAATGAGCAGTTCTTC.

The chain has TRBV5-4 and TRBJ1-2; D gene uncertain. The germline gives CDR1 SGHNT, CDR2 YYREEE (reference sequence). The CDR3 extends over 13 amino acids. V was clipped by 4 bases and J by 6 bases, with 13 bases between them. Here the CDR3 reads CASSKEDGNGYTF. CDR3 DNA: TGTGCCAGCAGCAAGGAGGACGGTAATGGCTACACCTTC.

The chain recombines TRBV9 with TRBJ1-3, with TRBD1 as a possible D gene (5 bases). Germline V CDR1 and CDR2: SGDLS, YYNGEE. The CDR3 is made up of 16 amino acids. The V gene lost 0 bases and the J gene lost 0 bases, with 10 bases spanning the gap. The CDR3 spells CASSVGGAISGNTIYF. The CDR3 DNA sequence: TGTGCCAGCAGCGTAGGCGGGGCGATCTCTGGAAACACCATATATTTT.

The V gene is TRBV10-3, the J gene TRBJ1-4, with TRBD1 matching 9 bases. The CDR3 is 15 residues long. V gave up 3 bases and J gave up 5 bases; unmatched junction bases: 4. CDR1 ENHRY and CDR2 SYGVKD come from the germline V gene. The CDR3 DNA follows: TGTGCCATCAGTGAACTGGGACAGGGAAATGAAAAACTGTTTTTT. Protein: CAISELGQGNEKLFF.

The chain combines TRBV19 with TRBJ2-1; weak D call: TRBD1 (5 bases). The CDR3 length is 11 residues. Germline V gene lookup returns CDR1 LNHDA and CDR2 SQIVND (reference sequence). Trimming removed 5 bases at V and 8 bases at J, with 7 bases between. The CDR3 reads CASSWGDEQFF. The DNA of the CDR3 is TGTGCCAGTAGTTGGGGCGATGAGCAGTTCTTC.

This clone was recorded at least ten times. This chain's CDR3 is CASSLGTGKGQPQHF. In DNA form, the CDR3 reads TGTGCCAGCAGTTTGGGGACAGGGAAAGGCCAGCCCCAGCATTTT. V usage is TRBV27 and J usage is TRBJ1-5; 9 bases map to TRBD1. The CDR3 has 15 residues. Germline assignment: CDR1 MNHEY and CDR2 SMNVEV (reference sequence). Trimming removed 3 bases from V and 7 bases from J; junction bases left unmatched: 7.